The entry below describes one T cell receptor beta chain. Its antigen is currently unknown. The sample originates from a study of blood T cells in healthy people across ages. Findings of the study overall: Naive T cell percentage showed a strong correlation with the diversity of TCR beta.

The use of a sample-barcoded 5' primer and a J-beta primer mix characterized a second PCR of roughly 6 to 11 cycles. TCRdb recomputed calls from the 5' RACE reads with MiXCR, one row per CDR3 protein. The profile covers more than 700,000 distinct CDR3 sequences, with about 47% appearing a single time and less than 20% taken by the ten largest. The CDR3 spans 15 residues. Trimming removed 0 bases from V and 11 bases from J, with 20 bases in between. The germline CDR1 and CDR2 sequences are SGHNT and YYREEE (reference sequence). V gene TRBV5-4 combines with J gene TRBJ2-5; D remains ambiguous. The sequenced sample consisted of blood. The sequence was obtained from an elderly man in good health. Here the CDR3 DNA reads TGTGCCAGCAGCTTGGATCCGGCAGCCTACAATGAGCAGTACTTC. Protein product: CASSLDPAAYNEQYF.